Detailed here is one T cell receptor beta chain. No cognate antigen has been identified for it. Base quality data are lacking; no much larger clone is found one base away. TCRbeta CDR3 regions were amplified from genomic DNA by means of the immunoSEQ Assay, a bias-controlled multiplex PCR. On the study's bioinformatics: The number of nucleated cells in each sample was estimated by amplification of reference gene primers within the assay. To quantify the absolute abundance of each unique TCRbeta CDR3 rearrangement, sequence reads were collapsed and filtered. For each sample, productive Simpson clonality was calculated as the square root of Simpson's diversity index over productive rearrangements. Drawn from immuneACCESS, this table holds only the in-frame rearrangements with V and J called that TCRdb kept. Clones are partly lost; checked studies trace under half to an unresolved V gene and leave the rest unexplained. That table is the source of V, J and clone size, and D and trimming were worked out from the DNA. The sample profile shows fewer than 250,000 clones; about 83% of them were found once. About 2.7% of the sample is in the top ten clones.

The trim is 0 bases for V and 7 bases for J, with a gap of 7 bases between the germline ends. The CDR3 runs 12 residues from the cysteine to the phenylalanine. Only the CDR3 region is kept as DNA, spanning 36 bases read in frame from base 1. CDR1 and CDR2, per the germline V gene, are SGHDN and FVKESK. This specimen comes from a study of blood T cell repertoires in COVID-19 (dated by TCRdb to 2020 to 2022). At the level of the whole study: The collaborator samples originated in the United States, Italy and Spain and spanned the acute and convalescent phases of COVID-19. The material from the prospective study consisted of cDNA or gDNA derived from T cells, B-cell-depleted T cells, or PBMCs. Subjects who had been exposed to COVID-19, were actively infected with it, or had recovered from it provided the deeply sampled blood TCRbeta repertoires that made up the dataset. The repertoires were made available in a free public database intended to serve as a resource for research on the immune response to SARS-CoV-2. The samples were drawn from two sources: the first 160 participants of the ongoing ImmuneRACE study, and 1,200 or so subjects contributed by 6 global collaborators. A de-identified subject ID, COVID-19 status, age in years and sex were almost always included in the sample metadata. Where available, HLA class I and class II types were obtained from metadata supplied by the sample provider rather than from assay-based typing.

The collaborating institutions used their own protocols to collect whole blood in K2EDTA tubes. For TCRbeta analysis, collaborators shipped samples in one of three forms: frozen whole blood, isolated PBMCs, or DNA extracted from either of those sample types. The paper as a whole reports these results and caveats: The quantity of clinical and demographic metadata differed by source and by participant and was supplied without curation.

The TCR sequence derives from a woman in her thirties or forties with active or convalescent COVID-19. Sequencing was carried out using peripheral blood. The chain is made from TRBV14 and TRBJ2-7, with the D gene not confidently named. The sequenced DNA: TGTGCCAGCAGCCAAGAATTCAGGGAGCAGTACTTC. Translated, this gives CASSQEFREQYF. When the CDR3 is completed using the reference TRBV14 and TRBJ2-7 genes on either side, the full variable domain is EAGVTQFPSHSVIEKGQTVTLRCDPISGHDNLYWYRRVMGKEIKFLLHFVKESKQDESGMPNNRFLAERTGGTYSTLKVQPAELEDSGVYFCASSQEFREQYFGPGTRLTVT.